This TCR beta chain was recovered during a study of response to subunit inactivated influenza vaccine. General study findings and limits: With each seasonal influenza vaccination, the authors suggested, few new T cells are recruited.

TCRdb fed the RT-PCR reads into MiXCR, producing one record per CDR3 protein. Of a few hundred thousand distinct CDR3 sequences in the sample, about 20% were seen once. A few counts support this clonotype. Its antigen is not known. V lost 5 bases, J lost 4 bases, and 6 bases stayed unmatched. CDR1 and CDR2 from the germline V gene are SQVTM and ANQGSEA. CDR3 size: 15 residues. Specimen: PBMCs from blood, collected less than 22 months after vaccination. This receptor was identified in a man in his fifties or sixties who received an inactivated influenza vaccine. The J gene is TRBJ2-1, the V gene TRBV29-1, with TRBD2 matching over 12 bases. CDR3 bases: TGCAGCGTTCGACTAGCGGGAGCTTTGTACAATGAGCAGTTCTTC. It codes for CSVRLAGALYNEQFF.